This is a list of T cell receptor beta chains from one sample in a study of cytomegalovirus exposure and HLA in healthy donors. TCRdb's copy holds only in-frame clones and misses some; the assay was immunoSEQ multiplex PCR. The repertoire consists of 30,000 to 40,000 clones, with 80% occurring once and the leading ten covering around 5.8%. Sequencing used PBMCs. The source is a male donor in good health and CMV-seronegative. Each CDR3 is given with its conserved first and last residue. A D gene is named only where the DNA matches it firmly. Rows give clone size only sometimes, using once, few, many, or a class for an expanded clone.

TRBV2	NA	NA	TRBJ2-3	TGTGCCAGCAGTGCAACAGATACGCAGTATTTT	CASSATDTQYF
TRBV12-5	NA	TRBD1	TRBJ1-1	TGTGCTAGTGCCCTCCAACAGGGGAGTTTTCAGCCCAACACTGAAGCTTTCTTT	CASALQQGSFQPNTEAFF
TRBV5-6	once	TRBD2	TRBJ2-3	TGTGCCAGCAGCTTGGAACTAGCGGGAGACACGCAGTATTTT	CASSLELAGDTQYF
TRBV4-1	NA	NA	TRBJ1-4	TGCGCCAGCAGCCAAGGACGTCGGACTTCTGATGAAAAACTGTTTTTT	CASSQGRRTSDEKLFF
TRBV19	NA	TRBD2	TRBJ2-3	TGTGCCAGTAGTTCCGGGACTAGTCTCACAGATACGCAGTATTTT	CASSSGTSLTDTQYF
TRBV28	NA	NA	TRBJ1-1	TGTGCCAGCAGTTTTTTACAGAACACTGAAGCTTTCTTT	CASSFLQNTEAFF
TRBV28	NA	NA	TRBJ1-1	TGTGCCAGCAGTCCTAGCCTCGGACCATTT	CASSPSLGPF
TRBV4-3	NA	TRBD1	TRBJ2-6	TGCGCCAGCAGCCAGTACAGGGGGCTTGGGGCCAACGTCCTGACTTTC	CASSQYRGLGANVLTF
TRBV28	NA	TRBD2	TRBJ2-1	TGTGCCAGCAGCCCGGGACTAGCGGAACCCAGGGATGAGCAGTTCTTC	CASSPGLAEPRDEQFF
TRBV7-9	few	NA	TRBJ1-5	TGTGCCAGCAGCCAAACACCTGATCAGCCCCAGCATTTT	CASSQTPDQPQHF
TRBV30	few	TRBD1	TRBJ1-6	TGTGCCTTCAGGGGGTACCTCTATAATTCACCCCTCCACTTT	CAFRGYLYNSPLHF
TRBV9	NA	TRBD2	TRBJ2-1	TGTGCCAGCAGCGTAGTTTCTAGCGGTAACAATGAGCAGTTCTTC	CASSVVSSGNNEQFF
TRBV7-8	NA	NA	TRBJ1-4	TGTGCCAGCAGCCCGCCCCGGGACACGGAGCTTACTGAAAAACTGTTTTTT	CASSPPRDTELTEKLFF
TRBV5-1	NA	TRBD1	TRBJ1-5	TGCGCCAGCAGCTGGCAGGGGGCGCCGAATCAGCCCCAGCATTTT	CASSWQGAPNQPQHF
TRBV27	NA	NA	TRBJ1-2	TGTGCCAGCAGTTTGGGGGCGGGGGTGGGCTACACCTTC	CASSLGAGVGYTF